The 16 T cell receptor beta chains presented below share a single source sample, sequenced in a study of shared clonotypes between healthy human individuals. Positive CCR7 selection of CD45RO-negative cells yielded the naive CD8 cells, and terminally differentiated effector memory CD45RA+ cells were excluded. Clones were read by immunoSEQ multiplex PCR, and TCRdb kept only the in-frame ones, dropping some. The data show some 2 million clones, about 94% seen once. Source material: naive CD8+ T cells sorted from blood. The receptors derive from a man between 18 and 29 years old in good health.

The chain has TRBV4-3 and TRBJ2-3; 14 bases fit TRBD2. The J segment lost 8 bases and the V segment lost 0 bases, leaving 4 bases of the junction unmatched. CDR3 size: 16 residues. The V gene's germline CDR1 is LGHNA and CDR2 YSLEER. The CDR3 DNA reads TGCGCCAGCAGCCAAGAGCCGGGACTAGCGGGAGTTACGCAGTATTTT. Protein product: CASSQEPGLAGVTQYF.

About this clone: The same CDR3 can be traced to other DNA sequences in this sample. V usage is TRBV10-1 and J usage is TRBJ2-2; 8 nucleotides align to TRBD1. Per germline, CDR1 WNHNN and CDR2 SYGVQD (reference sequence). Trimming at V came to 2 bases and at J to 4 bases, leaving 0 bases not matched to a gene. The CDR3 length is 14 residues. This chain's CDR3 is CASSETGGTGELFF. The CDR3 region has the DNA TGCGCCAGCAGTGAGACAGGGGGCACCGGGGAGCTGTTTTTT.

The gene calls are TRBV7-9 and TRBJ1-1; 8 bases line up with TRBD1. The germline V gene encodes CDR1 SEHNR and CDR2 FQNEAQ (reference sequence). CDR3 length: 17 residues. V dropped 6 bases and J dropped 3; count of bases not matched to a gene: 15. The CDR3 DNA sequence: TGTGCCAGCAGTTTCAGGACAGGGACCATTTTCTACACTGAAGCTTTCTTT. Its translation is CASSFRTGTIFYTEAFF. The full variable domain, rest sourced from reference TRBV7-9 and TRBJ1-1, is DTGVSQNPRHKITKRGQNVTFRCDPISEHNRLYWYRQTLGQGPEFLTYFQNEAQLEKSRLLSDRFSAERPKGSFSTLEIQRTEQGDSAMYLCASSFRTGTIFYTEAFFGQGTRLTVV.

The chain has TRBV9 and TRBJ2-5; D possibly corresponds to TRBD1 (6 bases). CDR1 SGDLS and CDR2 YYNGEE come from the germline V gene. V was pared by 6 bases and J by 2 bases, with 11 bases between. The CDR3 has 13 residues. Here the CDR3 reads CASTSDSQETQYF. The CDR3 DNA reads as TGTGCCAGCACGTCGGACAGTCAAGAGACCCAGTACTTC.

This sequence joins TRBV6-5 and TRBJ1-5; the match to TRBD1 covers 9 bases. The CDR3 loop spans 14 amino acids. The germline V gene has CDR1 MNHEY and CDR2 SVGAGI. With 5 bases clipped from V and 7 bases from J, the junction kept 6 bases outside the gene matches. The CDR3, as DNA: TGTGCCAGCAGTCCAGGGACAGGGTCCCAGCCCCAGCATTTT. Translated, it gives CASSPGTGSQPQHF.

This chain links TRBV7-6 with TRBJ2-1, with 9 bases that match TRBD2. The trim removed 3 bases at V and 1 base at J, leaving 4 bases unmatched. Germline CDR1 is SGHVS and CDR2 is FNYEAQ. The CDR3 contains 16 residues. The DNA of the CDR3 is TGTGCCAGCAGCTTCACTAGCGGGTGGTCCTACAATGAGCAGTTCTTC. Translation gives CASSFTSGWSYNEQFF.

J is TRBJ2-3 and V is TRBV2, with 9 positions matching TRBD2. The J segment lost 2 bases and the V segment lost 6 bases, leaving 6 bases of the junction unmatched. Germline V CDR1 and CDR2: SNHLY, FYNNEI. This CDR3 comprises 15 residues. The CDR3 bases are TGTGCCAGCAGCCGCGGGGGGGGCCTCACAGATACGCAGTATTTT. Amino acids: CASSRGGGLTDTQYF.

The V call is TRBV5-8, the J call TRBJ1-5; possibly TRBD1 for D (6 bases). CDR3 length: 17 residues. Trimming pared 0 bases from V and 0 bases from J, leaving 13 bases between. Germline-derived CDR1 and CDR2 are SGHTS and YDEGEE. The CDR3 DNA follows: TGTGCCAGCAGCTTGGCGGAGGGGGTATATAGCAATCAGCCCCAGCATTTT. This codes for CASSLAEGVYSNQPQHF.

V is TRBV7-2 and J is TRBJ1-2; TRBD1 might be the D (5 bases). CDR1 SGHTA and CDR2 FQGNSA come from the germline V gene. V dropped 4 bases and J dropped 0 bases, with 12 bases sitting between them. The CDR3 loop spans 15 amino acids. CDR3 DNA: TGTGCCAGCAGCTCAGGGACGGTAGCTAACTATGGCTACACCTTC. Its translation: CASSSGTVANYGYTF.

This clone appeared a single time. The V call is TRBV7-9, the J call TRBJ1-3, with 7 nucleotides matching TRBD1. CDR3 length equals 12 residues. CDR1 is SEHNR and CDR2 is FQNEAQ in the germline V gene (reference sequence). V lost 7 bases to trimming and J lost 13 bases; unmatched junction nucleotides: 10. This CDR3 reads CASTEEQGLIYF. The CDR3 DNA sequence: TGTGCCAGCACCGAAGAACAGGGGCTTATATATTTT.

The chain is built from TRBV11-2 and TRBJ1-1; D ambiguous. This CDR3 region has 12 residues. The ends were cut back, 1 base at V and 4 bases at J, with 4 bases in the middle. Germline CDR1 and CDR2: SGHAT and FQNNGV. Here the CDR3 DNA reads TGTGCCAGCAGCTTAGTGGCCACTGAAGCTTTCTTT. Its translation: CASSLVATEAFF.

The CDR3 loop reads CASSGQGPNQPQHF. CDR3 nucleotides: TGTGCCAGCAGTGGACAGGGCCCCAATCAGCCCCAGCATTTT. The genes are TRBV27 and TRBJ1-5, with 8 bases fitting TRBD1. This CDR3 is 14 amino acids long. The germline gives CDR1 MNHEY, CDR2 SMNVEV (reference sequence). Trimming took 5 bases from V and 3 from J; bases not matched to a gene: 3.

In DNA, the CDR3 is TGTGCCAGCAGCGTAGTGCGTTGGGACAGGCGATGCAATCAGCCCCAGCATTTT. Translated, it gives CASSVVRWDRRCNQPQHF. V gene TRBV9 combines with J gene TRBJ1-5; 8 bases line up with TRBD1. The CDR3 has 18 amino acids. Per germline, CDR1 SGDLS and CDR2 YYNGEE. The V and J ends lost 0 bases and 2 bases, in that order; junction bases with no gene match: 10.

J is TRBJ2-1 and V is TRBV9; 12 bases are shared with TRBD2. Looked up from germline, CDR1 is SGDLS and CDR2 is YYNGEE. There are 14 residues in the CDR3. Germline trimming cut 4 bases from V and 8 bases from J; bases unmatched to any gene: 4. The CDR3 DNA sequence: TGTGCCAGCAGCACTAGCGGGAGGTACCATGAGCAGTTCTTC. Translating it yields CASSTSGRYHEQFF.

This rearrangement joins TRBV27 to TRBJ1-5, with D perhaps matching TRBD1 (5 bases). V was trimmed by 3 bases and J by 4 bases, leaving 7 bases between them. Germline CDR1 is MNHEY and CDR2 is SMNVEV (reference sequence). CDR3 length equals 13 residues. The chain's CDR3 is CASSLTANQPQHF. CDR3 nucleotide sequence: TGTGCCAGCAGTTTGACAGCTAATCAGCCCCAGCATTTT.

The chain joins TRBV7-6 to TRBJ2-7, with D uncertain. V was clipped by 1 base and J by 3 bases, with 10 bases between them. The CDR3 is made up of 14 amino acids. Germline loops: CDR1 SGHVS, CDR2 FNYEAQ. The CDR3 DNA is TGTGCCAGCAGCTTAGGGGGTTCCTACTACGAGCAGTACTTC. Translation: CASSLGGSYYEQYF. The variable domain in full, with the rest retrieved from reference TRBV7-6 and TRBJ2-7, is GAGVSQSPRYKVTKRGQDVALRCDPISGHVSLYWYRQALGQGPEFLTYFNYEAQQDKSGLPNDRFSAERPEGSISTLTIQRTEQRDSAMYRCASSLGGSYYEQYFGPGTRLTVT.